This TCR beta chain originates from a study of T cell responses to AZD1222 COVID-19 vaccine. Across the whole study: Second-dose intervals of approximately 4 or approximately 12 weeks were pooled. Whole-study results and caveats: The study found Spike-specific TCR breadth and depth rose after two AZD1222 doses. Epitopes outside B.1.351 and B.1.1.7 mutated regions reportedly drew nearly half of spike TCRs. Females outnumbered males among donors, who were mostly white British; clonal diversity was possibly underestimated.

About this clone: Antigen unknown.

CDR3 length: 12 amino acids. Trimming cost V 5 bases and J 8 bases, with 12 bases left between them. From germline, CDR1 is SGHTA and CDR2 FQGNSA. The table came from immunoSEQ multiplex PCR; TCRdb's copy has only in-frame clones and leaves some out. Of more than 100,000 clones in the sample, 85% to 90% are singletons; the top ten hold approximately 3.1%. Sequencing used peripheral blood, obtained on day 0 of AZD1222 vaccination. J is TRBJ2-5 and V is TRBV7-2; D remains ambiguous. This receptor was obtained from an adult in good health. The CDR3 region has the DNA TGTGCCAGCAGCCAGTCCAGTGAAACCCAGTACTTC. Its protein is CASSQSSETQYF.